This TCR beta chain emerged from a study of shared clonotypes between healthy human individuals. As for the study in general: CD4 naive and memory got three plates each, CD8 naive two, CD8 memory one.

About this clone itself: Its antigen is undetermined.

CDR1 is MDHEN, CDR2 SYDVKM, per germline. Trimming took off 8 bases at V and 1 base at J, with 15 bases between the two ends. There are 14 residues in the CDR3. The material for each subset, its genomic DNA, was split evenly across several immunoSEQ plates. Some clones are missing from TCRdb's copy, which holds only in-frame ones; the method was immunoSEQ multiplex PCR. The sample consists of roughly 1,500,000 clones, around 98.5% of them appearing once. Whole-study findings and limits: The sharing of 4% to 5.5% of naive CD4 clonotypes was seen across a few donors.

The clonotype comes from a young man in good health. The V call is TRBV28, the J call TRBJ2-7; either TRBD1 or TRBD2 may supply D (6 bases each). The sample comprised naive CD4+ T cells sorted from blood. Subset reported: CD45RA+ positively selected. The CDR3, as DNA: TGTGCCAGCGTACTGGGCGGGACATCCTACGAGCAGTACTTC. This codes for CASVLGGTSYEQYF.